This TCR beta chain was documented in a study of beta chain features in type 1 diabetes. Study in general: Cell yields, gender and age were similar in healthy donors and patients. Analysis included around 100 million sorted cells drawn from all samples. Study-wide results and caveats: Moderate but significant shortening of TCRB CDR3s was recorded in all four CD4+ subsets from Type 1 diabetes patients. More deletions and fewer insertions at VDJ junctions were found in patients with type 1 diabetes.

Reverse transcribing all isolated RNA meant expressed TCRB transcripts were sequenced. Sequenced by immunoSEQ multiplex PCR; TCRdb stores in-frame clones only, minus some. The sample has 240,000 or so clones, approximately 20% seen once. V was trimmed by 5 bases and J by 9 bases, leaving 12 bases between them. Germline assignment: CDR1 MDHEN and CDR2 SYDVKM. The CDR3 consists of 12 residues. With respect to this clone: What it recognizes is unknown.

This TCR came from a middle-aged woman with type 1 diabetes. This chain connects TRBV28 to TRBJ2-3; D might be TRBD2 (6 bases). Source material: naive CD4+ T cells from blood. In DNA, the CDR3 is TGTGCCAGCAGTGCTCTCCGGGGGACGCAGTATTTT. The encoded protein is CASSALRGTQYF. Based on the CDR3 plus reference TRBV28 and TRBJ2-3, the full variable domain is DVKVTQSSRYLVKRTGEKVFLECVQDMDHENMFWYRQDPGLGLRLIYFSYDVKMKEKGDIPEGYSVSREKKERFSLILESASTNQTSMYLCASSALRGTQYFGPGTRLTVL.